The rows below give T cell receptor beta chains drawn from one sample of a study of cytotoxic CD8 clonotypes in ibrutinib-treated CLL. Data came from immunoSEQ multiplex PCR; TCRdb stores just in-frame clones and leaves some out. The data contain about 17,000 clones, 81% of them singletons. The source material was PBMCs, sampled before ibrutinib treatment. The receptors derive from a human donor with chronic lymphocytic leukemia. Each CDR3 is given with its conserved first and last residue. The D gene is left open where the match is weak. Clone size is stated in some rows and not others, as once, few, many or a class when expanded.

v_call	cdr3_length	j_call	d_call	clone_size	cdr3_aa	cdr3_nt
TRBV7-9	13	TRBJ2-2	-	-	CASSRAWEGELFF	TGTGCCAGCAGCCGCGCGTGGGAAGGGGAGCTGTTTTTT
TRBV4-2	15	TRBJ2-3	-	-	CASSQPTKGTDTQYF	TGTGCCAGCAGCCAACCCACAAAGGGCACAGATACGCAGTATTTT
TRBV9	15	TRBJ2-7	TRBD1	-	CASSPTGDRGWEQYF	TGTGCCAGCAGCCCAACGGGGGACAGGGGCTGGGAGCAGTACTTC
TRBV7-2	16	TRBJ1-5	-	-	CASSLNSGTLNQPQHF	TGTGCCAGCAGCCTAAATTCGGGGACACTAAATCAGCCCCAGCATTTT
TRBV6-4	14	TRBJ2-7	TRBD2	-	CASSESAGALEQYF	TGTGCCAGCAGTGAATCAGCGGGAGCACTAGAGCAGTACTTC
TRBV5-5	14	TRBJ2-1	-	-	CASSLAGEIYEQFF	TGTGCCAGCAGCTTGGCGGGAGAAATCTATGAGCAGTTCTTC
TRBV29-1	14	TRBJ2-7	-	-	CSVDGRPSSYEQYF	TGCAGCGTTGATGGCCGTCCGAGCTCCTACGAGCAGTACTTC
TRBV19	15	TRBJ1-5	-	-	CASTPGGGGNQPQHF	TGTGCCAGTACCCCTGGAGGGGGGGGCAATCAGCCCCAGCATTTT
TRBV5-6	14	TRBJ2-7	TRBD1	-	CASSLGQGFYEQYF	TGTGCCAGCAGCTTGGGACAGGGGTTCTACGAGCAGTACTTC
TRBV6-5	16	TRBJ1-5	TRBD1	-	CASSYTGTGLNQPQHF	TGTGCCAGCAGTTACACCGGGACAGGGCTAAATCAGCCCCAGCATTTT
TRBV6-5	15	TRBJ1-5	-	-	CASSPTENSNQPQHF	TGTGCCAGCAGCCCGACAGAAAATAGCAATCAGCCCCAGCATTTT
TRBV5-1	15	TRBJ1-2	-	-	CASSPSVGENYGYTF	TGCGCCAGCAGCCCCTCGGTAGGGGAAAACTATGGCTACACCTTC
TRBV15	19	TRBJ2-1	TRBD2	once	CATSRDILAGAIYYNEQFF	TGTGCCACCAGCAGAGATATACTAGCGGGCGCCATTTACTACAATGAGCAGTTCTTC
TRBV5-8	15	TRBJ1-5	-	-	CASSFRVGSNQPQHF	TGTGCCAGCAGCTTTCGAGTAGGGAGCAATCAGCCCCAGCATTTT
TRBV7-9	12	TRBJ2-2	-	-	CASSLNTGELFF	TGTGCCAGCAGCCTAAACACCGGGGAGCTGTTTTTT
TRBV29-1	17	TRBJ2-6	TRBD2	-	CSVQREAGVTGANVLTF	TGCAGCGTCCAGCGGGAGGCAGGGGTAACAGGGGCCAACGTCCTGACTTTC
TRBV7-2	16	TRBJ1-3	-	-	CASSPGGASGGNTIYF	TGTGCCAGCAGCCCCGGGGGGGCGAGTGGTGGAAACACCATATATTTT
TRBV19	14	TRBJ2-7	-	-	CASNRGARSYEQYF	TGTGCCAGTAACCGGGGGGCTAGGTCCTACGAGCAGTACTTC
TRBV28	16	TRBJ2-1	-	-	CASSVAGPSSYNEQFF	TGTGCCAGCAGCGTCGCCGGGCCGAGCTCCTACAATGAGCAGTTCTTC
TRBV18	14	TRBJ1-2	-	few	CASSPGTPSRGYTF	TGTGCCAGCTCACCAGGGACACCATCGCGTGGCTACACCTTC
TRBV28	15	TRBJ1-1	-	-	CASSRMGQGNTEAFF	TGTGCCAGCAGTCGAATGGGGCAGGGGAACACTGAAGCTTTCTTT
TRBV6-5	15	TRBJ2-1	TRBD2	-	CASSQLADAYNEQFF	TGTGCCAGCAGTCAACTAGCGGACGCCTACAATGAGCAGTTCTTC
TRBV28	14	TRBJ1-2	-	-	CASSSSVGVYGYTF	TGTGCCAGCAGTTCGTCGGTGGGGGTCTATGGCTACACCTTC
TRBV18	18	TRBJ1-3	-	-	CASSPPPLQSGSGNTIYF	TGTGCCAGCTCACCTCCCCCTTTGCAGTCGGGTAGCGGAAACACCATATATTTT
TRBV9	14	TRBJ1-2	TRBD1	-	CASSVGDRNYGYTF	TGTGCCAGCAGCGTAGGGGACAGGAATTATGGCTACACCTTC
TRBV28	13	TRBJ2-7	-	-	CASRPGRHYEQYF	TGTGCCAGCAGACCGGGACGGCACTACGAGCAGTACTTC
TRBV11-1	12	TRBJ1-3	-	-	CASSLSVNTIYF	TGTGCCAGCAGCCTTAGCGTAAACACCATATATTTT
TRBV5-1	15	TRBJ1-2	TRBD1	once	CASSIRQGVNDGYTF	TGCGCCAGCAGCATACGACAGGGGGTGAATGATGGCTACACCTTC
TRBV11-1	15	TRBJ2-7	TRBD2	-	CASSSTSGIHYEQYF	TGTGCCAGCAGCTCCACTAGCGGGATCCACTACGAGCAGTACTTC
TRBV11-3	14	TRBJ2-3	-	-	CASSFGQNTDTQYF	TGTGCCAGCAGCTTTGGACAAAACACAGATACGCAGTATTTT
TRBV28	14	TRBJ1-5	-	-	CASSLGGSNQPQHF	TGTGCCAGCAGTTTAGGAGGTAGCAATCAGCCCCAGCATTTT
TRBV19	16	TRBJ1-3	-	-	CASSIHRTDPGNTIYF	TGTGCCAGTAGTATCCACCGGACAGATCCTGGAAACACCATATATTTT
TRBV9	15	TRBJ2-4	TRBD1	-	CASSVQGQGGNIQYF	TGTGCCAGCAGCGTACAAGGACAGGGGGGAAACATTCAGTACTTC
TRBV28	14	TRBJ2-3	-	-	CASSFRAGRDTQYF	TGTGCCAGCAGTTTCCGGGCAGGGCGAGATACGCAGTATTTT
TRBV28	17	TRBJ2-3	-	-	CASSLDGLNEEADTQYF	TGTGCCAGCAGTTTAGACGGCTTAAACGAGGAGGCGGATACGCAGTATTTT
TRBV27	15	TRBJ2-7	-	-	CASTSGQILTYEQYF	-
TRBV7-9	14	TRBJ1-4	-	-	CASSPRRVEEKLFF	TGTGCCAGCAGCCCACGCCGGGTGGAGGAAAAACTGTTTTTT
TRBV29-1	11	TRBJ2-1	-	once	CSVDRYNEQFF	TGCAGCGTGGACCGCTACAATGAGCAGTTCTTC
TRBV5-6	14	TRBJ2-7	-	few	CASSRLLTDYEQYF	TGTGCCAGCAGCAGACTTTTGACCGACTACGAGCAGTACTTC
TRBV29-1	12	TRBJ2-5	TRBD1	-	CSVTGDWETQYF	TGCAGCGTTACAGGGGATTGGGAGACCCAGTACTTC
TRBV30	12	TRBJ1-4	-	few	CAWRGRGEKLFF	TGTGCCTGGAGGGGACGGGGAGAAAAACTGTTTTTT
TRBV11-1	17	TRBJ2-7	TRBD1	-	CASSLGNPTGNPYEQYF	TGTGCCAGCAGCTTAGGTAACCCGACAGGGAACCCCTACGAGCAGTACTTC
TRBV28	12	TRBJ1-4	-	-	CASSLIREKLFF	TGTGCCAGCAGTTTAATAAGAGAAAAACTGTTTTTT
TRBV30	12	TRBJ2-3	-	-	CAWSAGIDTQYF	TGTGCCTGGAGCGCGGGAATTGATACGCAGTATTTT
TRBV27	13	TRBJ2-5	-	-	CASSLTSQETQYF	TGTGCCAGCAGTTTGACCAGCCAAGAGACCCAGTACTTC
TRBV28	13	TRBJ2-2	-	-	CASTLGVAGELFF	TGTGCCAGCACCCTGGGGGTTGCCGGGGAGCTGTTTTTT
TRBV28	15	TRBJ2-1	TRBD1	-	CASSLLDRGYNEQFF	TGTGCCAGCAGTCTACTGGACAGGGGCTACAATGAGCAGTTCTTC
TRBV19	14	TRBJ2-5	-	-	CASREGRHQETQYF	TGTGCCAGTAGGGAAGGCCGGCACCAAGAGACCCAGTACTTC
TRBV11-2	16	TRBJ2-5	-	once	CASSSYRVEIGETQYF	TGTGCCAGCAGCTCCTACAGGGTAGAGATCGGGGAGACCCAGTACTTC
TRBV5-8	14	TRBJ2-7	TRBD1	-	CAGHTGVRVYEQYF	TGTGCCGGACATACAGGGGTCCGAGTCTACGAGCAGTACTTC
TRBV12-2	17	TRBJ2-3	-	-	CASRLGGRGRSTDTQYF	TGTGCAAGTCGCTTAGGGGGTAGAGGCCGAAGCACAGATACGCAGTATTTT
TRBV4-1	16	TRBJ2-3	TRBD2	-	CASSQTLAGETDTQYF	TGCGCCAGCAGTCAAACCCTAGCGGGAGAAACAGATACGCAGTATTTT
TRBV7-7	12	TRBJ2-1	-	-	CASSPDRNEQFF	TGTGCTAGCAGCCCTGACAGAAATGAGCAGTTCTTC